Here is one T cell receptor (beta chain) with its context. Its antigen is currently unknown. These data come from a study of cytomegalovirus exposure and HLA in healthy donors. Sequenced by immunoSEQ multiplex PCR; TCRdb stores in-frame clones only, minus some. This sample carries 100,000 to 150,000 clones, about nine tenths of them seen once, and the ten largest clones take more than 1.5%. The trim removed 4 bases at V and 4 bases at J, leaving 3 bases unmatched. CDR1 is SGHNT and CDR2 is YYREEE in the germline V gene (reference sequence). CDR3 length: 15 residues. General study results and limits: In vitro assays verified that three CMV-associated chains recognized CMV antigens specifically. Among TCR sequences, most were rare, though some public TCRs appeared in many donors. The investigators catalogued 150 or so TCR beta chains as cytomegalovirus-associated.

The origin of this receptor is a woman under 30 in good health and CMV-seronegative. The sequenced sample consisted of PBMCs. V is TRBV5-4 and J is TRBJ2-3, with 13 bases lining up with TRBD2. CDR3 sequence reads: CASSAGLAGADTQYF. The CDR3 DNA sequence: TGTGCCAGCAGCGCCGGACTAGCGGGAGCAGATACGCAGTATTTT.